This section outlines one T cell receptor beta chain sequence together with its context. This specimen comes from a study of blood T cell repertoires in COVID-19. Looking at the study overall: T cells, B-cell-depleted T cells, or PBMCs supplied cDNA or gDNA.

J lost 2 bases, V lost 4 bases, and 5 bases had no gene match. Germline V gene lookup returns CDR1 MGHRA and CDR2 YSYEKL. The CDR3 sequence is 15 residues long. The repertoire was sequenced with immunoSEQ multiplex PCR; TCRdb's copy has only in-frame clones and lacks some. The sample contains just under 350,000 clones, 87% of which appear only once. Material for sequencing was peripheral blood. This TCR was sampled from a woman aged 45-65 years with COVID-19, enrolled during active disease. The chain uses TRBV4-1 and TRBJ1-2; 9 bases are a match to TRBD1. The CDR3 loop reads CASSLTGGANYGYTF. For the CDR3, the DNA is TGCGCCAGCAGCCTTACAGGGGGCGCGAACTATGGCTACACCTTC.